This T cell receptor beta chain was recorded in a study of T cells in Graves' hyperthyroidism and ophthalmopathy. Study overall: At initial diagnosis, before any treatment had begun, peripheral blood was obtained.

TCR beta CDR3 regions were amplified from RNA transcripts. The HTBI primer set was used in a first-round RT-PCR of the TCR CDR3. TCRdb re-called the multiplex PCR reads with MiXCR, one entry per CDR3 protein. Of a few hundred thousand distinct CDR3 sequences listed, more than 12% are singletons. Uncontrolled infections, other autoimmune diseases, pregnancy or lactation led to exclusion of patients. There are many counts of this clonotype. Trimming took off 2 bases at V and 3 bases at J, with 10 bases between the two ends. The germline V gene has CDR1 MNHEY and CDR2 SMNVEV (reference sequence). This CDR3 has 14 residues.

The source material was blood. The chain links TRBV27 to TRBJ2-5, with D maybe TRBD1 (6 bases). The TCR comes from a woman younger than 45 with Graves' ophthalmopathy. The DNA for the CDR3 is TGTGCCAGCAGTTTACAAGAGGGGGAAGAGACCCAGTACTTC. This encodes CASSLQEGEETQYF.